The T cell receptor beta chain described here comes from a study of blood T cell repertoires in COVID-19. Across the study: From the United States, Italy and Spain came samples of acute and convalescent COVID-19. T cells, B-cell-depleted T cells, or PBMCs supplied cDNA or gDNA.

This CDR3 is built from 14 residues. The germline V gene has CDR1 WNHNN and CDR2 SYGVQD (reference sequence). V lost 6 bases, J lost 7 bases, and 17 bases lay in between. How the authors handled the data: Amplification of reference gene primers was used by the study to estimate nucleated cell counts. Assay used: immunoSEQ multiplex PCR; TCRdb lists only in-frame clones, some missing. That table is the source of V, J and clone size, and D and trimming were worked out from the DNA. The sample records approximately 410,000 clones, just over 85% being singletons. Material for sequencing was peripheral blood. The chain carries TRBV10-1 and TRBJ2-3; D perhaps matches TRBD2 (7 bases). The receptor comes from a woman between 25 and 40 years old with active or convalescent COVID-19. The CDR3 sequence is CASRKGGADNTQYF. Written as DNA, the CDR3 is TGCGCCAGCAGGAAGGGGGGGGCCGATAATACGCAGTATTTT.